This TCR beta chain was profiled in a study of blood T cell repertoires in COVID-19. This CDR3 region has 13 residues. Trimming removed 3 bases from V and 4 bases from J, with 10 bases in between. Germline loops: CDR1 MNHEY, CDR2 SVGEGT. Profiled with immunoSEQ multiplex PCR; TCRdb holds only in-frame clones, not every one. The sample shows 110,000 or so clones, about 85% of them seen only once. This clone was seen a handful of times. The specimen sequenced was peripheral blood. The receptor was derived from a man aged 35 to 55 with acute or convalescent COVID-19. The V and J genes are TRBV6-2 or TRBV6-3 and TRBJ2-7, with D maybe TRBD1 (6 bases). CDR3 nucleotides: TGTGCCAGCAGTTATGCAGGGGTGTACGAGCAGTACTTC. This codes for CASSYAGVYEQYF.